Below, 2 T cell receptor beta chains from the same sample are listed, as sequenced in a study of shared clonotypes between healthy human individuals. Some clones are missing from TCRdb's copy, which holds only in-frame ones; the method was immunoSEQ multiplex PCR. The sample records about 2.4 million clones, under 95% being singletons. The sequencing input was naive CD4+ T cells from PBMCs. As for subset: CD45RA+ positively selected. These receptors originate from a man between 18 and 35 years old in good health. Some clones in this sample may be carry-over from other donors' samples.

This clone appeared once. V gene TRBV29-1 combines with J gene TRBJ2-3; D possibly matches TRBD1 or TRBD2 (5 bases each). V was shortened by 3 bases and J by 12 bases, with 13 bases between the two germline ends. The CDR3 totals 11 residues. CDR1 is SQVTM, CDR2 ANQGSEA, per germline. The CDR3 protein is CSVEGVREQYF. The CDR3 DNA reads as TGCAGCGTTGAGGGGGTTCGGGAACAGTATTTT.

The CDR3 sequence is CASSPSGDRTDTQYF. CDR3 coding DNA: TGTGCCAGCAGCCCCAGCGGGGATCGCACAGATACGCAGTATTTT. V and J are TRBV7-9 and TRBJ2-3, with 7 bases fitting TRBD2. The germline V gene encodes CDR1 SEHNR and CDR2 FQNEAQ (reference sequence). V was pared by 5 bases and J by 1 base, with 6 bases of the junction left unmatched. The CDR3 consists of 15 residues.